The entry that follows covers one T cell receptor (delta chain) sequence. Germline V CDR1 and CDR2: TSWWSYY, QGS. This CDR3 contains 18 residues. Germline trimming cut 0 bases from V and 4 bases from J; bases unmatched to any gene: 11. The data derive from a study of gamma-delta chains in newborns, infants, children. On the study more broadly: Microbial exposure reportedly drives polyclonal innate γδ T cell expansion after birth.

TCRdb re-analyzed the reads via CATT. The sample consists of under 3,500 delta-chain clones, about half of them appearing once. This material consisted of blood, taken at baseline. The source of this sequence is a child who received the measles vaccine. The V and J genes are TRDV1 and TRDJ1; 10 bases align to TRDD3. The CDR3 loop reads CALGELKWGWGINDKLIF. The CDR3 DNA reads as TGTGCTCTTGGGGAACTAAAGTGGGGCTGGGGGATAAACGATAAACTCATCTTT.